The clone carrying this T cell receptor beta chain was detected only a few times. The antigen is undetermined. J was trimmed by 0 bases and V by 0 bases; bases with no gene match: 5. The CDR3 runs 16 residues. Germline V gene lookup returns CDR1 SGHRS and CDR2 YFSETQ. This entry belongs to a study of T-cell memory formation after mild COVID-19. Study-wide findings and caveats: Mainly in CM and EM were contracting CD4+ clones; CD8+ were in EMRA. Memory from before infection featured some responding clones, which suggests cross-reactive memory joined.

A single record per CDR3 protein comes from TCRdb applying MiXCR to the 5' RACE reads. The table lists about 130,000 distinct CDR3 sequences, roughly a quarter of them singletons. This TCR came from an adult woman who had mild COVID-19 (a few samples of this study predate the infection). Cell type and time point are not known. The sequencing input was PBMCs or a T cell subset sorted from them (not recorded which). The V gene is TRBV5-1, the J gene TRBJ2-7; 8 nucleotides match TRBD1. CDR3 coding DNA: TGCGCCAGCAGCTTGGCCGGACAGGGCATCTCCTACGAGCAGTACTTC. This translates into CASSLAGQGISYEQYF.